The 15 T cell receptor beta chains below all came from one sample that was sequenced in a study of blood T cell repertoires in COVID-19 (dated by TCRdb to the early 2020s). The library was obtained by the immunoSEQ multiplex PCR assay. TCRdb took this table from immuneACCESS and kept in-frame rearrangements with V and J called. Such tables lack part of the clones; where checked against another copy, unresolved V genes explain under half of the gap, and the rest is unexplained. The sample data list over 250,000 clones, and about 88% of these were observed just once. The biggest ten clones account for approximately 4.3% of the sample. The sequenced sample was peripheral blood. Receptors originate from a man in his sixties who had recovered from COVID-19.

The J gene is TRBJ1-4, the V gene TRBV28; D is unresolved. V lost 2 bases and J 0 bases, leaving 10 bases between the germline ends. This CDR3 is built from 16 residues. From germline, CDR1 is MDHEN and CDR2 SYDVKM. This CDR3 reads CASSLGGVTTNEKLFF. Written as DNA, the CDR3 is TGTGCCAGCAGTTTAGGCGGAGTTACAACTAATGAAAAACTGTTTTTT.

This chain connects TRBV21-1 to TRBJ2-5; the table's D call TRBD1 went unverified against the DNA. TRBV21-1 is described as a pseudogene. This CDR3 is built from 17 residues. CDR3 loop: CASSITVPGQSQETQYF. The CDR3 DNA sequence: TGTGCCAGCAGCATTACAGTTCCGGGACAGAGCCAAGAGACCCAGTACTTC.

The CDR3 nucleotides read TGTGCCAGCTCACCACCCCCAGGGGCCGAAGAGCAGTACTTC. This gives the protein CASSPPPGAEEQYF. V gene TRBV18 combines with J gene TRBJ2-7, with D maybe TRBD1 (6 bases). This CDR3 spans 14 amino acids. The V end was cut by 0 bases, the J end by 7 bases, with 13 bases between. CDR1 and CDR2 (germline): KGHSH, LQKENI. The entire variable domain, with the rest obtained from reference TRBV18 and TRBJ2-7, is as follows: NAGVMQNPRHLVRRRGQEARLRCSPMKGHSHVYWYRQLPEEGLKFMVYLQKENIIDESGMPKERFSAEFPKEGPSILRIQQVVRGDSAAYFCASSPPPGAEEQYFGPGTRLTVT.

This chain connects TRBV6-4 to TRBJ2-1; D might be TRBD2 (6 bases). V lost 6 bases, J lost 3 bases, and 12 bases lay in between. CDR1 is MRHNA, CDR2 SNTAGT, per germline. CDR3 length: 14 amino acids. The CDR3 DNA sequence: TGTGCCAGCAGGGTAGGGCGGGACTACAATGAGCAGTTCTTC. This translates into CASRVGRDYNEQFF.

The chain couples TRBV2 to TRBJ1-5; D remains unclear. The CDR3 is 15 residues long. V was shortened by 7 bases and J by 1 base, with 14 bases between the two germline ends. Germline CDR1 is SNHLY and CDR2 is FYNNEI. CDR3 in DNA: TGTGCCAGCAACCTCGGGAGGGCCAGCAATCAGCCCCAGCATTTT. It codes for CASNLGRASNQPQHF.

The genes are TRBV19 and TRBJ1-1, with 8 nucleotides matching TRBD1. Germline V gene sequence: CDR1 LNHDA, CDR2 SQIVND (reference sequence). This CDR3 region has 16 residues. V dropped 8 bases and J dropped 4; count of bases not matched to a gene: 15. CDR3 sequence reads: CASGDRGKFRGTEAFF. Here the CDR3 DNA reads TGTGCCAGTGGTGACAGGGGAAAGTTCCGGGGCACTGAAGCTTTCTTT.

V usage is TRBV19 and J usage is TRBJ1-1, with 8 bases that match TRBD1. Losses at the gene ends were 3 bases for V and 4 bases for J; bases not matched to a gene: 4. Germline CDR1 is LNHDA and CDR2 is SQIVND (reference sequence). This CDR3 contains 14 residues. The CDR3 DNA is TGTGCCAGTAGTATCGGACAGGGCGGCACTGAAGCTTTCTTT. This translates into CASSIGQGGTEAFF.

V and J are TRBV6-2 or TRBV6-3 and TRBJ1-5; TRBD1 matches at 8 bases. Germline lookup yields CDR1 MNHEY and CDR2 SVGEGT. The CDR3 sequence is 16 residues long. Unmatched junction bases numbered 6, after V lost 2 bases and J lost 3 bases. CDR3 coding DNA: TGTGCCAGCAGTTACCAAGGACAGGGACACAATCAGCCCCAGCATTTT. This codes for CASSYQGQGHNQPQHF.

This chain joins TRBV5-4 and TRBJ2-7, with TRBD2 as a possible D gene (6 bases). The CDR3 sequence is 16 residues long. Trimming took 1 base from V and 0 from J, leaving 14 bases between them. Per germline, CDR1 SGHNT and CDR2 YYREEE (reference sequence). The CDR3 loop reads CASSLSRGLTSYEQYF. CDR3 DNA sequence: TGTGCCAGCAGCTTGAGCAGAGGACTAACCTCCTACGAGCAGTACTTC.

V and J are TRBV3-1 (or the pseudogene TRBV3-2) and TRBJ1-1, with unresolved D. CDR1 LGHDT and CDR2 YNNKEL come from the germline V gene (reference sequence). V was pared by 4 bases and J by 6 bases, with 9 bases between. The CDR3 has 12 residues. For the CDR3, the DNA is TGTGCCAGCAGCCCAATGGCTGCTGAAGCTTTCTTT. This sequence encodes CASSPMAAEAFF.

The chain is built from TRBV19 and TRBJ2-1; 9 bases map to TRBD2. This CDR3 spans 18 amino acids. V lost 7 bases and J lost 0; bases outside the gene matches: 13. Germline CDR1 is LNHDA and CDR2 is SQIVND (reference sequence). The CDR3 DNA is TGTGCCAGTACCGCTAGCGGGGCCCGTTCGAGCTCCTACAATGAGCAGTTCTTC. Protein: CASTASGARSSSYNEQFF.

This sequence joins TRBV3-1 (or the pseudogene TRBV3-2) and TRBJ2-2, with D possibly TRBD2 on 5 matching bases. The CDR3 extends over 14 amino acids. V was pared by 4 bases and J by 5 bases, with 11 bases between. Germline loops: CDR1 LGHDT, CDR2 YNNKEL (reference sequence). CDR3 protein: CASSPLTKTGELFF. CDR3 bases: TGTGCCAGCAGCCCCTTGACTAAGACCGGGGAGCTGTTTTTT.

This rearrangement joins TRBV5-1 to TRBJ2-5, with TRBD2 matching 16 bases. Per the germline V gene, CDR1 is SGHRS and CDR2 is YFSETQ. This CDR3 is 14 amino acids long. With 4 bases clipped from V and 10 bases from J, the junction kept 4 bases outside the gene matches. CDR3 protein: CASSGGLAGGFQYF. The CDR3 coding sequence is TGCGCCAGCAGCGGGGGACTAGCGGGGGGGTTCCAGTACTTC.

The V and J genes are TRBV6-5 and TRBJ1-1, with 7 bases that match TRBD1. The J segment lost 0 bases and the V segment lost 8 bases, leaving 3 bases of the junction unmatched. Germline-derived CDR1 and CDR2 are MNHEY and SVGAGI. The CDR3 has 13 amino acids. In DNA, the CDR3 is TGTGCCAGCCTACAGGGGATGAACACTGAAGCTTTCTTT. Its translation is CASLQGMNTEAFF.

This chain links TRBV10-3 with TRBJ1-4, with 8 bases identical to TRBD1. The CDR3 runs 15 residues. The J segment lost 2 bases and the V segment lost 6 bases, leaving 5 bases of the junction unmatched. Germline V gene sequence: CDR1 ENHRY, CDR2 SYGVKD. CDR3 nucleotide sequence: TGTGCCATCAGCATCGCAGGGGGCACTAATGAAAAACTGTTTTTT. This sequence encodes CAISIAGGTNEKLFF.